These 24 T cell receptor beta chains came from one sample sequenced in a study of T-cell memory formation after mild COVID-19. One entry per CDR3 protein, called by TCRdb with MiXCR from the 5' RACE reads. The sample holds 340,000 or so distinct CDR3 sequences, 10% to 15% seen once. Sequencing was performed on PBMCs or a T cell subset sorted from them (not recorded which). These receptors came from a man younger than 35 who had mild COVID-19 (a few samples of this study predate the infection). Cell type and time point are not known.

This clonotype came up many times. The V call is TRBV7-2, the J call TRBJ2-1; 11 nucleotides align to TRBD2. Trimming cost V 0 bases and J 5 bases; bases outside gene matches: 3. CDR1 SGHTA and CDR2 FQGNSA come from the germline V gene. The CDR3 sequence is 16 residues long. CDR3 sequence reads: CASSLAGTSGNNEQFF. In DNA form, the CDR3 reads TGTGCCAGCAGCTTAGCAGGGACTAGCGGCAACAATGAGCAGTTCTTC.

There are a few counts of this clonotype. J is TRBJ2-3 and V is TRBV7-2, with 8 bases identical to TRBD1. The CDR3 runs to 14 residues. From germline, CDR1 is SGHTA and CDR2 FQGNSA. V lost 7 bases and J lost 6; bases outside the gene matches: 9. CDR3 DNA: TGTGCCAGCACCTCCGACAGGGGCTCGGATACGCAGTATTTT. It specifies CASTSDRGSDTQYF.

This clonotype was detected only a few times. The gene calls are TRBV7-9 and TRBJ1-3, with TRBD1 as a possible D gene (6 bases). Germline V gene data show CDR1 as SEHNR and CDR2 as FQNEAQ (reference sequence). This CDR3 has 19 amino acids. V was clipped by 0 bases and J by 0 bases, with 18 bases between them. The CDR3 coding sequence is TGTGCCAGCAGCTTAGCGGACAGAATCATTAGTAGCTCTGGAAACACCATATATTTT. Encoded protein: CASSLADRIISSSGNTIYF.

The rearrangement links TRBV20-1 to TRBJ2-7; 7 nucleotides line up with TRBD1. Trimming removed 6 bases from V and 2 bases from J; junction bases left unmatched: 4. The CDR3 has 12 amino acids. Germline V CDR1 and CDR2: DFQATT, SNEGSKA (reference sequence). CDR3 nucleotides: TGCAGTGCAAGGGACAGAACCTACGAGCAGTACTTC. Its translation: CSARDRTYEQYF.

This clonotype was detected ten times or more. This chain connects TRBV6-2 or TRBV6-3 to TRBJ1-5, with a weak D call TRBD1 (5 bases). CDR3 length: 13 residues. Trimming shortened V by 5 bases and J by 2 bases, and 7 bases separated the two germline ends. Per germline, CDR1 MNHEY and CDR2 SVGEGT. As DNA, the CDR3 is TGTGCCAGCAGTCAGACAGGCAATCAGCCCCAGCATTTT. Amino acids: CASSQTGNQPQHF.

This clonotype was detected many times. This rearrangement joins TRBV20-1 to TRBJ2-2; perhaps TRBD2 as D (7 bases). The germline V and J ends were trimmed by 0 bases and 3 bases, with 17 bases remaining between them. CDR1 and CDR2 (germline): DFQATT, SNEGSKA (reference sequence). The CDR3 totals 17 residues. The CDR3 region is CSARDPGAGAHTGELFF. CDR3 nucleotide sequence: TGCAGTGCTAGAGACCCAGGGGCGGGGGCCCACACCGGGGAGCTGTTTTTT.

The CDR3 loop reads CASSQEGRGLANEQFF. The CDR3 coding sequence is TGTGCCAGCAGCCAGGAGGGCCGGGGACTAGCCAATGAGCAGTTCTTC. This chain uses TRBV4-2 with TRBJ2-1; TRBD2 matches 9 bases. This CDR3 spans 16 amino acids. The V gene's germline CDR1 is LGHNA and CDR2 YNFKEQ. V trimming: 3 bases; J trimming: 6 bases; junction bases outside the gene matches: 9.

This clonotype came up a few times. This sequence joins TRBV7-2 and TRBJ2-1; D is perhaps TRBD2 (6 bases). Germline V gives CDR1 SGHTA, CDR2 FQGNSA. This CDR3 is 15 amino acids long. V was pared by 1 base and J by 4 bases, with 11 bases between. CDR3 protein: CASSLGTTQYNEQFF. The CDR3 DNA reads TGTGCCAGCAGCTTAGGGACTACTCAGTACAATGAGCAGTTCTTC.

This clonotype was observed a handful of times. The V call is TRBV12-3 or TRBV12-4, the J call TRBJ2-1; possibly TRBD1 for D (7 bases). V was clipped by 2 bases and J by 0 bases, with 14 bases between them. This CDR3 has 17 amino acids. The CDR3 nucleotides are TGTGCCAGCAGTTTATGGTCAGGGGGGAGCTCCTACAATGAGCAGTTCTTC. This encodes CASSLWSGGSSYNEQFF.

The chain couples TRBV20-1 to TRBJ1-6; unclear D gene. The CDR3 is 15 amino acids. V lost 2 bases to trimming and J lost 3 bases, with 11 bases between them. Germline V gives CDR1 DFQATT, CDR2 SNEGSKA (reference sequence). CDR3: CSARNSLIYNSPLHF. In DNA form, the CDR3 reads TGCAGTGCTAGAAATTCCCTCATCTATAATTCACCCCTCCACTTT.

This clonotype was seen a handful of times. The V gene is TRBV20-1, the J gene TRBJ2-3, with TRBD2 matching over 11 bases. The CDR3 contains 16 residues. Germline V gives CDR1 DFQATT, CDR2 SNEGSKA (reference sequence). V dropped 5 bases and J dropped 2; count of bases not matched to a gene: 9. CDR3 DNA sequence: TGCAGTGCTCCTCATAGCGGGGGGGCTCCCACAGATACGCAGTATTTT. Its protein product is CSAPHSGGAPTDTQYF.

This clonotype was counted a few times. The V gene is TRBV27, the J gene TRBJ1-1; the D gene is possibly TRBD1 (6 bases). V lost 5 bases and J 7 bases, leaving 23 bases between the germline ends. The CDR3 totals 16 residues. CDR1 is MNHEY and CDR2 is SMNVEV in the germline V gene (reference sequence). The chain's CDR3 is CASSTRGGGSRDEAFF. The CDR3 DNA reads TGTGCCAGCAGTACCCGAGGGGGTGGGTCGAGGGATGAAGCTTTCTTT.

This clonotype has just a few counts. J is TRBJ1-5 and V is TRBV6-1, with no clear D. V shed 4 bases and J shed 2 bases, with 3 bases lying between them. The CDR3 contains 12 residues. Germline-derived CDR1 and CDR2 are MNHNS and SASEGT. This chain's CDR3 is CASSVGNQPQHF. CDR3 DNA: TGTGCCAGCAGTGTGGGCAATCAGCCCCAGCATTTT.

V is TRBV12-3 or TRBV12-4 and J is TRBJ2-3; D remains ambiguous. V lost 10 bases and J lost 3, with 11 bases in between. This CDR3 contains 12 residues. In DNA, the CDR3 is TGTGCCACCCAGTTAGAGACAGATACGCAGTATTTT. It encodes CATQLETDTQYF.

This clonotype was found a few times. The chain has TRBV5-4 and TRBJ1-2; 8 nucleotides line up with TRBD1. This CDR3 comprises 15 residues. Trimming removed 0 bases from V and 6 bases from J; junction bases left unmatched: 7. Germline V gives CDR1 SGHNT, CDR2 YYREEE (reference sequence). The CDR3 DNA follows: TGTGCCAGCAGCTTGGGGGGGTCGACAGGGGATGGCTACACCTTC. It encodes CASSLGGSTGDGYTF.

This clonotype showed up just a few times. DNA for the CDR3: TGTGCCAGCAGCCCCGGGACAGGGGGGGGTGGCTACACCTTC. It encodes CASSPGTGGGGYTF. The V gene is TRBV6-5, the J gene TRBJ1-2; 11 bases fit TRBD1. The germline V gene has CDR1 MNHEY and CDR2 SVGAGI. Losses at the gene ends were 6 bases for V and 7 bases for J; bases not matched to a gene: 7. This CDR3 comprises 14 residues.

The rearrangement joins TRBV12-3 or TRBV12-4 to TRBJ2-3; D is undetermined. The CDR3 has 14 amino acids. V was cut by 5 bases and J by 2 bases, with 11 bases left in between. CDR3 protein: CASSPQLHTDTQYF. The CDR3, as DNA: TGTGCCAGCAGTCCTCAACTCCACACAGATACGCAGTATTTT.

This clonotype was seen a handful of times. The J gene is TRBJ1-2, the V gene TRBV12-3 or TRBV12-4; D is perhaps TRBD1 (6 bases). The CDR3 is 14 residues long. The V end was cut by 4 bases, the J end by 5 bases, with 14 bases between. For the CDR3, the DNA is TGTGCCAGCAGTTCCGGGGGGGCTGGATATGGCTACACCTTC. This sequence encodes CASSSGGAGYGYTF.

This rearrangement joins TRBV5-6 to TRBJ1-2, with D uncertain. Trimming removed 2 bases from V and 8 bases from J, with 7 bases in between. This CDR3 contains 11 residues. Germline V lookup: CDR1 SGHDT, CDR2 YYEEEE. As DNA, the CDR3 is TGTGCCAGCAGCTTCAGCGGAGGCTACACCTTC. Encoded protein: CASSFSGGYTF.

This clonotype was seen a handful of times. V and J are TRBV18 and TRBJ1-1; perhaps TRBD1 as D (5 bases). The V gene lost 2 bases and the J gene lost 1 base, with 11 bases spanning the gap. The germline V gene has CDR1 KGHSH and CDR2 LQKENI. CDR3 length: 15 residues. DNA for the CDR3: TGTGCCAGCTCACCAGACCCGCAGGGGAACACTGAAGCTTTCTTT. The encoded protein is CASSPDPQGNTEAFF.

A few counts support this clonotype. This sequence joins TRBV11-1 and TRBJ1-2, with D perhaps matching TRBD1 (6 bases). The CDR3 runs to 13 residues. Between the trimmed V and J ends, which lost 5 bases and 3 bases, there was a span of 10 bases. CDR1 and CDR2 (germline): SGHAT, FQDESV (reference sequence). Here the CDR3 reads CASSQGQHYGYTF. The CDR3 DNA follows: TGTGCCAGCAGCCAAGGACAGCACTATGGCTACACCTTC.

The sample holds many counts of this clonotype. The rearrangement joins TRBV7-2 to TRBJ2-5; D possibly corresponds to TRBD2 (6 bases). Trimming stripped 1 base from V and 5 bases from J, with 11 bases between. This CDR3 has 14 residues. The V gene's germline CDR1 is SGHTA and CDR2 FQGNSA. This chain's CDR3 is CASSLVLAVETQYF. CDR3 nucleotides: TGTGCCAGCAGCTTAGTACTAGCAGTGGAGACCCAGTACTTC.

The rearrangement joins TRBV4-3 to TRBJ2-7; D not certain. There are 15 residues in the CDR3. The V end lost 0 bases, the J end lost 3 bases, and 12 bases lay between the germline ends. Germline CDR1 reads LGHNA; CDR2 reads YSLEER. CDR3 sequence reads: CASSQDSGYYYEQYF. The CDR3 coding sequence is TGCGCCAGCAGCCAAGATAGTGGCTATTACTACGAGCAGTACTTC.

Details on this clonotype: The limits of the CDR3 on the DNA are not certain, so only TCRdb's listed CDR3 is given. The chain has TRBV12-1 and TRBJ1-6; TRBD1 is the table's D call, not checked against the DNA. TRBV12-1 is annotated as a pseudogene. The CDR3 extends over 18 residues, inclusive of both ends. CDR3 amino acids: CASTLTVGPGTRRLALHF.